This T cell receptor beta chain was identified in a study of T cell responses to AZD1222 COVID-19 vaccine. Study at large: Researchers grouped second doses given at about 4 or about 12 weeks into one pool.

Data came from immunoSEQ multiplex PCR; TCRdb stores just in-frame clones and leaves some out. Of under 100,000 clones in the sample, nearly 90% are singletons; the top ten hold roughly 2.8%. V was shortened by 4 bases and J by 0 bases, with 12 bases between the two germline ends. The CDR3 covers 16 residues. Germline CDR1 is SGHDN and CDR2 is FVKESK. Study-wide findings and caveats: Donors, mostly white British, included more females; clonal diversity was possibly underestimated. Baseline antibody screening turned up just six seropositive AZD1222 recipients.

With respect to this clone: Its antigen is not known.

The receptor was derived from an adult in good health. The chain uses TRBV14 and TRBJ2-2; no clear D. The input for sequencing was peripheral blood, taken on day 0 of AZD1222 vaccination. The DNA of the CDR3 is TGTGCCAGCAGCCCCAGGTGGCCAACGAACACCGGGGAGCTGTTTTTT. Protein product: CASSPRWPTNTGELFF.